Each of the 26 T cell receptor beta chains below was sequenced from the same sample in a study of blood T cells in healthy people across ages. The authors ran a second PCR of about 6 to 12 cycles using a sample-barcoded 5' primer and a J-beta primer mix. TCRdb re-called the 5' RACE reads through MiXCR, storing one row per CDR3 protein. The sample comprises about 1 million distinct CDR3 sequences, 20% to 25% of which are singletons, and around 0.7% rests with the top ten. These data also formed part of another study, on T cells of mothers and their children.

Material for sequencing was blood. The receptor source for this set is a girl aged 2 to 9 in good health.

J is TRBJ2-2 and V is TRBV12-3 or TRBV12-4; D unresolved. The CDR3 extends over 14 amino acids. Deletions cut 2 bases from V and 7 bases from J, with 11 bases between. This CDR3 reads CASSLTTYGGELFF. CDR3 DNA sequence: TGTGCCAGCAGTTTAACGACTTATGGCGGGGAGCTGTTTTTT.

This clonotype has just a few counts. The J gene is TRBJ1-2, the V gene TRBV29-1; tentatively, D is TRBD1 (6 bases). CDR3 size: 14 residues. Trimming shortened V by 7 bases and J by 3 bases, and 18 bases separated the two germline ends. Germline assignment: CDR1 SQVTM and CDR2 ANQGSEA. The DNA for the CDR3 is TGCAGCGCCGCCGGAGGGGGGCTGGACTATGGCTACACCTTC. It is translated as CSAAGGGLDYGYTF.

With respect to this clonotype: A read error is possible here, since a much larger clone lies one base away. The CDR3 loop is CASSTTTGVTQYF. For the CDR3, the DNA is TGTGCCAGCAGCACAACGACAGGGGTAACCCAGTACTTC. The genes are TRBV7-2 and TRBJ2-1; TRBD1 matches 8 bases. The J call may be faulty, since TRBJ2-5 better matches the DNA end. This CDR3 comprises 13 residues. Per the germline V gene, CDR1 is SGHTA and CDR2 is FQGNSA.

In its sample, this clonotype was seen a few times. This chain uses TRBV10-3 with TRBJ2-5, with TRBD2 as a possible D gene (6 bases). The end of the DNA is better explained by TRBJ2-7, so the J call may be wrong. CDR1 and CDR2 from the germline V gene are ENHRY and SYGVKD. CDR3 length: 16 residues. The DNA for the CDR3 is TGTGCCATCAGTGAGCCTGAGGGGACTTCTCGCTACGAGCAGTACTTC. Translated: CAISEPEGTSRYEQYF.

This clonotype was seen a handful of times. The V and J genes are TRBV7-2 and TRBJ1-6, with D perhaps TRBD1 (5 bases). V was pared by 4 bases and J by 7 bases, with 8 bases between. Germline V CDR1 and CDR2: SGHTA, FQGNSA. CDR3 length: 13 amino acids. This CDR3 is CASSSNRNSPLHF. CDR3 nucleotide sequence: TGTGCCAGCAGCTCGAACAGGAATTCACCCCTCCACTTT. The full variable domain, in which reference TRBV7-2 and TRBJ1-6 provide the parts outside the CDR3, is GAGVSQSPSNKVTEKGKDVELRCDPISGHTALYWYRQSLGQGLEFLIYFQGNSAPDKSGLPSDRFSAERTGGSVSTLTIQRTQQEDSAVYLCASSSNRNSPLHFGNGTRLTVT.

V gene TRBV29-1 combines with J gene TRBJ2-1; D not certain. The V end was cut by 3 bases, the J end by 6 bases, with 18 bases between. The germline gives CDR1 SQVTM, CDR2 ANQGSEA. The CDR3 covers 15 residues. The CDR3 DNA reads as TGCAGCGTTGAGGCGCCAACTGGGAATCCCAATGAGCAGTTCTTC. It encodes CSVEAPTGNPNEQFF.

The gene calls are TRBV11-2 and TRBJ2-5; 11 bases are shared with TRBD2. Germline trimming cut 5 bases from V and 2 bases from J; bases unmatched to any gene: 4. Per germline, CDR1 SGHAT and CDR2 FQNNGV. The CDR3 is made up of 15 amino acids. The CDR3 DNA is TGTGCCAGCAGCGCCCGACTAGCGGGGCAAGAGACCCAGTACTTC. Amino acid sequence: CASSARLAGQETQYF.

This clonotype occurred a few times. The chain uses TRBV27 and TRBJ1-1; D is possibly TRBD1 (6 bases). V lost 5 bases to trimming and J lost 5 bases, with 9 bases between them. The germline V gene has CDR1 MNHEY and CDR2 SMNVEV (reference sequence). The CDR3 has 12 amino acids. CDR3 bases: TGTGCCAGCAGTCAGAGGGGGACTGAAGCTTTCTTT. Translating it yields CASSQRGTEAFF.

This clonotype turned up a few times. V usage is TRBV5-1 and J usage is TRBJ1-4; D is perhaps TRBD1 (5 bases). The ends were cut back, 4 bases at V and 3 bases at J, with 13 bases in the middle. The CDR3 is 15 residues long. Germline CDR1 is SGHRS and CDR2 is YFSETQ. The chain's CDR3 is CASSPGGSANEKLFF. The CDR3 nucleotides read TGCGCCAGCAGCCCGGGGGGGTCCGCTAATGAAAAACTGTTTTTT.

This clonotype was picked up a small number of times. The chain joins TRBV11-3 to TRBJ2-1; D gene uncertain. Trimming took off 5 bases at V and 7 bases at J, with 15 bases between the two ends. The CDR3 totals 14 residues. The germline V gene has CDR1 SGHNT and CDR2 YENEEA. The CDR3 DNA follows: TGTGCCAGCAGCCTTTGGCAGGTTGGAAATGAGCAGTTCTTC. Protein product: CASSLWQVGNEQFF.

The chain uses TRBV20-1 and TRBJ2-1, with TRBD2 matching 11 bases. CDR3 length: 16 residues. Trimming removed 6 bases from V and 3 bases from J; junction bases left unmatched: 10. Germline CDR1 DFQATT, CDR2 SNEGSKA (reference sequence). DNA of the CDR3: TGCAGTGCCTCGGCCTCTAGCGGGGGGATCTACAATGAGCAGTTCTTC. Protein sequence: CSASASSGGIYNEQFF.

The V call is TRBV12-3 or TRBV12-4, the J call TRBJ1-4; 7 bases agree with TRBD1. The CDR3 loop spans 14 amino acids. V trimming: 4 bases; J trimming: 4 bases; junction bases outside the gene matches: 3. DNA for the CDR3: TGTGCCAGCAGTTGGACAGGAAGTAATGAAAAACTGTTTTTT. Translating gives CASSWTGSNEKLFF.

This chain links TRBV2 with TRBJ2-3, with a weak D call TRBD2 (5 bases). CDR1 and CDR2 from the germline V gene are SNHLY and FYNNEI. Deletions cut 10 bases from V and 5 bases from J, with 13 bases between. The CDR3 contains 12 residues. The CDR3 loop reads CATLARGDTQYF. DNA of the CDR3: TGTGCCACCCTAGCCCGGGGAGATACGCAGTATTTT.

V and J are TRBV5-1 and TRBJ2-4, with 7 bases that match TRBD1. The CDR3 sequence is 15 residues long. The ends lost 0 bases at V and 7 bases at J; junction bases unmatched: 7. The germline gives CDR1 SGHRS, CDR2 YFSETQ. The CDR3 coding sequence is TGCGCCAGCAGCTTGGGGGACAGCGAGACGAACATTCAGTACTTC. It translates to CASSLGDSETNIQYF. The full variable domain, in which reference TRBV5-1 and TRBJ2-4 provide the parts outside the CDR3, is KAGVTQTPRYLIKTRGQQVTLSCSPISGHRSVSWYQQTPGQGLQFLFEYFSETQRNKGNFPGRFSGRQFSNSRSEMNVSTLELGDSALYLCASSLGDSETNIQYFGAGTRLSVL.

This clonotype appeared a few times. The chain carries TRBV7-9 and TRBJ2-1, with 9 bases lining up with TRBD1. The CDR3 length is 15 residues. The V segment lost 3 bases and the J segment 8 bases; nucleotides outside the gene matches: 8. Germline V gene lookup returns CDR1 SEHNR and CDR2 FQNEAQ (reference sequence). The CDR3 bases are TGTGCCAGCAGCTTCACAGGGGGCGCGGTGTATGAGCAGTTCTTC. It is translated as CASSFTGGAVYEQFF.

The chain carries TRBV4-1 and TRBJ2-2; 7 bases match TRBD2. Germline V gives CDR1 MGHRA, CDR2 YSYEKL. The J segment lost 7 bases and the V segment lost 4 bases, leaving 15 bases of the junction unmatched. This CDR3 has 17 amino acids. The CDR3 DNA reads TGCGCCAGCAGCCCCCAGAAATTGGGAGGGGTGGACGGGGAGCTGTTTTTT. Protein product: CASSPQKLGGVDGELFF.

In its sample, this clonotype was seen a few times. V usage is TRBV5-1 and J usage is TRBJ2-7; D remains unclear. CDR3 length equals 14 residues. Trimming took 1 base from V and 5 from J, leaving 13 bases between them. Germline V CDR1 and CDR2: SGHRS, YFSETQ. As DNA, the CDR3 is TGCGCCAGCAGCTTGTACTTCAGGAGCGACGAGCAGTACTTC. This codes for CASSLYFRSDEQYF. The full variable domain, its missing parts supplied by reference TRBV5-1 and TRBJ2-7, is KAGVTQTPRYLIKTRGQQVTLSCSPISGHRSVSWYQQTPGQGLQFLFEYFSETQRNKGNFPGRFSGRQFSNSRSEMNVSTLELGDSALYLCASSLYFRSDEQYFGPGTRLTVT.

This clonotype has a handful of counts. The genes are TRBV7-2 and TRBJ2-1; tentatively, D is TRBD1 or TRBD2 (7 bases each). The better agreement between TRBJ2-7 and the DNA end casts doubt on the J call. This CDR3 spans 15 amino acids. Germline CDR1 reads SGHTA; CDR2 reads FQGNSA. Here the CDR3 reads CASSSGGRGSYEQYF. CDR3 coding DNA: TGTGCCAGCAGCTCGGGGGGCAGGGGGTCCTACGAGCAGTACTTC.

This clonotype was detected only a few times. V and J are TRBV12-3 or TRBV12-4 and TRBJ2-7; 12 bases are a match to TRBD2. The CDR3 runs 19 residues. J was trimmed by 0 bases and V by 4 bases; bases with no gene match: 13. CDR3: CASSSTGTSGQEFSYEQYF. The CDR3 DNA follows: TGTGCCAGCAGTTCGACCGGGACTAGCGGGCAAGAGTTCTCCTACGAGCAGTACTTC.

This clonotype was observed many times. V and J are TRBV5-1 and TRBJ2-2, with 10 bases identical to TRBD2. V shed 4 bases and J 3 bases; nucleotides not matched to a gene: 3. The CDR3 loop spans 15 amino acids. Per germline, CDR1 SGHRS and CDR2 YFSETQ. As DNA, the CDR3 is TGCGCCAGCAGCCTTCTAGCGGGGGACACCGGGGAGCTGTTTTTT. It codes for CASSLLAGDTGELFF.

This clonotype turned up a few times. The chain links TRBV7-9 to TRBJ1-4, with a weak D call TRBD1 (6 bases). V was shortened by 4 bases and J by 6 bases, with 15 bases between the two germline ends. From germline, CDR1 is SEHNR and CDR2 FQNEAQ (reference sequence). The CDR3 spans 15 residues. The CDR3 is CASSSLGGADEKLFF. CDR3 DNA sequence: TGTGCCAGCAGCTCCCTAGGGGGGGCCGATGAAAAACTGTTTTTT.

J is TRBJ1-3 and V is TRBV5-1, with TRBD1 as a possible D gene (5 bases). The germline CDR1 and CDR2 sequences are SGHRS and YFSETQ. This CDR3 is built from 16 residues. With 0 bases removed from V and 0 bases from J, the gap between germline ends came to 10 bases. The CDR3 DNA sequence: TGCGCCAGCAGCTTGGGCTGGGGGAGCTCTGGAAACACCATATATTTT. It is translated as CASSLGWGSSGNTIYF.

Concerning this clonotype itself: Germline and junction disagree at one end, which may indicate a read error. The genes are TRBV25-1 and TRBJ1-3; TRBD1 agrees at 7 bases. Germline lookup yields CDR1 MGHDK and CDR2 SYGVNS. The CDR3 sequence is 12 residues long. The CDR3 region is CVSQDRGNTIYF. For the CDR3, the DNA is TGTGTCAGCCAGGACAGGGGAAACACCATATATTTT.

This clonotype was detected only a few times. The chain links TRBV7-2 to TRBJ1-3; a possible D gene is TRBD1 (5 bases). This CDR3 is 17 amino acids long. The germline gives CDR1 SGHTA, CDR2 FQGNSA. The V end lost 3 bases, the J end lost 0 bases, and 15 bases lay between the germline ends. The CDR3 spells CASSLGLGVPSGNTIYF. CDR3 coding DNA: TGTGCCAGCAGCTTGGGTTTGGGGGTCCCCTCTGGAAACACCATATATTTT.

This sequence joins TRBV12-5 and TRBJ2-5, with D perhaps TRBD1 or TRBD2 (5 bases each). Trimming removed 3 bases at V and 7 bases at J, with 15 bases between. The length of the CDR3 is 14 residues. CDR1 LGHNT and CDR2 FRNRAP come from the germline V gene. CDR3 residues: CASGFQALGTTQYF. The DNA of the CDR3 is TGTGCTAGTGGTTTTCAGGCACTCGGGACGACCCAGTACTTC.

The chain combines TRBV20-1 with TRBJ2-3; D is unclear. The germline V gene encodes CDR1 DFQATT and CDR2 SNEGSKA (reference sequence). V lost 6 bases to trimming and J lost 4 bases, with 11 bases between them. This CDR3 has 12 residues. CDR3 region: CSAGTRSDTQYF. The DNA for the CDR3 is TGCAGTGCCGGTACGCGTTCAGATACGCAGTATTTT.